This T cell receptor beta chain was profiled in a study of blood T cells in healthy people across ages. Germline CDR1 and CDR2: SGHTA and FQGNSA. The CDR3 consists of 13 residues. Between the trimmed V and J ends, which lost 5 bases and 4 bases, there was a span of 11 bases. This clonotype came up many times. PCR was performed a second time for about 7 to 11 cycles using a sample-barcoded 5' primer and a J-beta primer mix. TCRdb passed the 5' RACE reads through MiXCR, listing each CDR3 protein once. Of about 640,000 distinct CDR3 sequences in the sample, roughly 50% are singletons; the top ten hold around 37%.

The source is a man aged 55 to 70 in good health. The sample was blood. The V call is TRBV7-2, the J call TRBJ2-5; D not certain. CDR3 nucleotides: TGTGCCAGCAGCGCCCCCAGGCGAGAGACCCAGTACTTC. Translation gives CASSAPRRETQYF.